The clone carrying this TCR beta chain appeared many times. Its antigen is currently unknown. The source of the sample is a study of CD8 T cells in ankylosing spondylitis. TCRdb fed the 5' RACE reads into MiXCR, producing one record per CDR3 protein. The data contain about 210,000 distinct CDR3 sequences, 8.2% of them singletons. Study-level findings and limits: Prior work had noted some motif variants in reactive arthritis blood and synovial fluid. Blood of patients with ankylosing spondylitis appeared to be characterized by a TCR beta motif of several highly homologous variants. Matched ankylosing spondylitis synovial fluid reportedly showed significant enrichment of disease-linked clones.

Sequenced sample: blood, either unsorted or a sorted T cell fraction (not recorded which). The clonotype comes from a female donor with ankylosing spondylitis or in good health (not recorded which).

CDR3 in amino acids: CASSLGQGDQPQHF. The CDR3 DNA reads TGCGCCAGCAGTTTAGGACAGGGGGACCAGCCCCAGCATTTT. The gene calls are TRBV5-1 and TRBJ1-5, with TRBD1 identical over 10 bases. The CDR3 is 14 amino acids. Germline assignment: CDR1 SGHRS and CDR2 YFSETQ. With 5 bases clipped from V and 7 bases from J, the junction kept 6 bases outside the gene matches.